The clone carrying this TCR beta chain has just one count. Profiling relied on immunoSEQ multiplex PCR, and the TCRdb table lists in-frame clones only, not all of them. The table records some 140,000 clones, roughly nine tenths of them present only once. This record comes from a study of cytomegalovirus exposure and HLA in healthy donors. The sequenced material came from PBMCs. This TCR derives from a man aged 18 to 29 in good health and CMV-seronegative.

CDR3 DNA sequence: TGTGCCAGCAGTCGGGGCCACACTAGCGGGACTTACAATGAGCAGTTCTTC. This sequence encodes CASSRGHTSGTYNEQFF. This chain connects TRBV27 to TRBJ2-1; 10 nucleotides line up with TRBD2. The CDR3 is 17 amino acids. The V gene's germline CDR1 is MNHEY and CDR2 SMNVEV (reference sequence). The V segment lost 5 bases and the J segment 4 bases; nucleotides outside the gene matches: 11.